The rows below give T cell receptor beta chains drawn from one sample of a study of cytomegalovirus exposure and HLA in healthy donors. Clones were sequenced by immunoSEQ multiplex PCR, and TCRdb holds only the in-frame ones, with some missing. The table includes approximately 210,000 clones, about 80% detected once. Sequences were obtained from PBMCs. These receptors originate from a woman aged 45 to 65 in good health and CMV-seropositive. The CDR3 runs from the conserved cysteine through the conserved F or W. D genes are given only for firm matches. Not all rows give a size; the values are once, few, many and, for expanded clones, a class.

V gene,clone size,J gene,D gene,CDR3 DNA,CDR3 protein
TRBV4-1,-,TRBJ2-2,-,TGCGCCAGCAGCCAAGATTGGGGGGTGGCGAACACCGGGGAGCTGTTTTTT,CASSQDWGVANTGELFF
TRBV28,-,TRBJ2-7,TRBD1,TGTGCCAGCACTATCAGGACAGGGGGCCGCGAGCAGTACTTC,CASTIRTGGREQYF
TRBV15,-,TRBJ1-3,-,TGTGCCACCAGCAGCGAACGGTACTCTGGAAACACCATATATTTT,CATSSERYSGNTIYF
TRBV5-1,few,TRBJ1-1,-,TGCGCCAGCAGCTTTCAGGACTGGAACACTGAAGCTTTCTTT,CASSFQDWNTEAFF
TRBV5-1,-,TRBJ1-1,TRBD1,TGCGCCAGCAGCTTGGGACAGGGGGCGAGAACTGAAGCTTTCTTT,CASSLGQGARTEAFF
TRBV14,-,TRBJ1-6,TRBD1,TGTGCCAGCAGCCCCAGGGACAGGAGGAATTCACCCCTCCACTTT,CASSPRDRRNSPLHF
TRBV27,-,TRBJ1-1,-,TGTGCCAGCCATTACATGGGCTCTGAAGCTTTCTTT,CASHYMGSEAFF
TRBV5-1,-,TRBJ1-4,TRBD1,TGCGCCAGCAGCTTGGTCGCGGGACAGGGGTATGAAAAACTGTTTTTT,CASSLVAGQGYEKLFF
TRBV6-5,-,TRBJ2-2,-,TGTGCCAGCAGTCTCCGGGACACTAACACCGGGGAGCTGTTTTTT,CASSLRDTNTGELFF
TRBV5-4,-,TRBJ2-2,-,TGTGCCAGCAGCTTGGCCAGGGGACCCGGGGAGCTGTTTTTT,CASSLARGPGELFF
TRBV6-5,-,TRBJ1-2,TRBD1,TGTGCCAGCAGTTTTGGACAGGGAGGTGGCTACACCTTC,CASSFGQGGGYTF
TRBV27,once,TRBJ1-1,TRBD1,TGTGCCAGCAGTGTACAGGGGTATACTGGAGGGGGCGCGAACACTGAAGCTTTCTTT,CASSVQGYTGGGANTEAFF
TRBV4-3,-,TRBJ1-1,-,TGCGCCAGCAGCCAAGACGCGGTGAACACTGAAGCTTTCTTT,CASSQDAVNTEAFF
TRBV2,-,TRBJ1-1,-,TGTGCCAGCAGTGAAAAATGGGGAGAGGGTACTGAAGCTTTCTTT,CASSEKWGEGTEAFF
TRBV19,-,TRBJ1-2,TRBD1,TGTGCCAGTAGTAATTGGACAGGGGGCGCGGATTACGGCTACACCTTC,CASSNWTGGADYGYTF
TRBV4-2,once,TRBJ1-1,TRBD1,TGTGCCAGCAGCCCGTGGGACAGTGAAGCTTTCTTT,CASSPWDSEAFF
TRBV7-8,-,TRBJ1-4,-,TGTGCCAGCAGCTTAGCGGCGCAGGCAACTAATGAAAAACTGTTTTTT,CASSLAAQATNEKLFF
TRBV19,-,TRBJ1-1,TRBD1,TGTGCCAGTAGTTACGACAGGGGTGGGACTGAAGCTTTCTTT,CASSYDRGGTEAFF
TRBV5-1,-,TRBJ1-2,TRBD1,TGCGCGACCGATGTAACAGGGGCGGCTGGCTACACCTTC,CATDVTGAAGYTF
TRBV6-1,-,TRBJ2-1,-,TGTGCCAGCCTACTGGGCGGGGTCAATGAGCAGTTCTTC,CASLLGGVNEQFF
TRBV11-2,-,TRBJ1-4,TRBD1,TGTGCCAGCACCGCGGACAGGGCTGAAAAACTGTTTTTT,CASTADRAEKLFF
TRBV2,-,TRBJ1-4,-,TGTGCCAGCGCGATAAGGACAGCAGGCAATGAAAAACTGTTTTTT,CASAIRTAGNEKLFF
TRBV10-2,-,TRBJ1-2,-,TGCGCCAGCAGTGAAGTCGGGTACTATGGCTACACCTTC,CASSEVGYYGYTF
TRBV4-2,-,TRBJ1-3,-,TGTGCCAGCAGCCTACGACTCGGACTGAACTCTGGAAACACCATATATTTT,CASSLRLGLNSGNTIYF
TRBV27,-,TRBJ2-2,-,TGTGCCAGCAGGGACTACTACGAAAGGAACACCGGGGAGCTGTTTTTT,CASRDYYERNTGELFF
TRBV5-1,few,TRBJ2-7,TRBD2,TGCGCCAGCAGCTTGGCCGGGACTAGCCCCTCTACGGTGAAGTACTTC,CASSLAGTSPSTVKYF
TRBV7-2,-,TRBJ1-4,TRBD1,TGTGCCAGCGGGCCGGGACAGGGGGTCTTCCGGACTAATGAAAAACTGTTTTTT,CASGPGQGVFRTNEKLFF
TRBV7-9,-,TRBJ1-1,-,TGTTCCAGCAGCTTAGGACAGACTGAAGCTTTCTTT,CSSSLGQTEAFF
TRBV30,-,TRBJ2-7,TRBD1,TGTGCCTGCGCCGGGACAGGGGTCTACGAGCAGTACTTC,CACAGTGVYEQYF
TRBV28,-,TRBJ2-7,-,TGTGCCAGCAGTTACGGTGGCGGTGGCTACGAGCAGTACTTC,CASSYGGGGYEQYF
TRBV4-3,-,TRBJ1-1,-,TGCGCCAGCAGCCCGGGATCTCTTGAAGCTTTCTTT,CASSPGSLEAFF
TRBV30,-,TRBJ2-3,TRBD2,TGTGCCTGGAAAGGGGCGGGGGGCCGGCTGGATACGCAGTATTTT,CAWKGAGGRLDTQYF
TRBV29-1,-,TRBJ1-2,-,TGCAGCGTTGATAGTGTATCCTATGGCTACACCTTC,CSVDSVSYGYTF
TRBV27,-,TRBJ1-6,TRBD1,TGTGCCAGCAGTTTGGAGGGGGCAAGTAATTCACCCCTCCACTTT,CASSLEGASNSPLHF
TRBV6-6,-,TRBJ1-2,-,TGTGCCAGCAGTTCGGGACATCGAAACTATGGCTACACCTTC,CASSSGHRNYGYTF
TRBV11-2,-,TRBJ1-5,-,TGTGCCAGCAGCTTAGGGCCAGGGGAGGGTCAGCCCCAGCATTTT,CASSLGPGEGQPQHF
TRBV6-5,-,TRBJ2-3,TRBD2,TGTGCCAGCAGGAAAGGACTAGCGACAGATACGCAGTATTTT,CASRKGLATDTQYF
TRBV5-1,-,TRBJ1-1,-,TGCGCCAGCAGCTTGGTGCGGTCGAACACTGAAGCTTTCTTT,CASSLVRSNTEAFF
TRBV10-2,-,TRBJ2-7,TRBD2,TGCGCCAGCAGTGAGCGCGGGGGAGGGTACGAGCAGTACTTC,CASSERGGGYEQYF
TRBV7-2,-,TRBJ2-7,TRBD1,TGTGCCAGCAGCCAAGCCCTGACAGGGCGAGAGCAGTACTTC,CASSQALTGREQYF
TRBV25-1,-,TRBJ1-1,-,TGTGCCAGCAGTGCCTTCGCGAGCACTGAAGCTTTCTTT,CASSAFASTEAFF
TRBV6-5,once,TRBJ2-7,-,TGTGCCAGCAGTTCCGACCGGGGTTACTACGAGCAGTACTTC,CASSSDRGYYEQYF
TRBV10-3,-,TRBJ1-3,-,TGTGCCATCAGTGAGTCGGTGGCAGGGAGAAACACCATATATTTT,CAISESVAGRNTIYF
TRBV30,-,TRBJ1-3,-,TGTGCCTGGAACCCCGACAGGACCTACTCTGGAAACACCATATATTTT,CAWNPDRTYSGNTIYF
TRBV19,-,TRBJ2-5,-,TGTGCCAGTAGTATAGGTACAGTCCAAGAGACCCAGTACTTC,CASSIGTVQETQYF
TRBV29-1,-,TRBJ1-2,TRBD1,TGCAGCGTTGCGGGGACAGGGGGCGCCGACTATGGCTACACCTTC,CSVAGTGGADYGYTF
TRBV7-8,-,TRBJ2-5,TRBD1,TGTGCCAGCAGCTCCGACAGGGCATCCAGGGAGACCCAGTACTTC,CASSSDRASRETQYF
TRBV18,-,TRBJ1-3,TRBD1,TGTGCCAGCTCACCAGGACAGGGTGATGGAAACACCATATATTTT,CASSPGQGDGNTIYF
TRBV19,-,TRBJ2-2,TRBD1,TGTGCCAGTAGTAAACCGGGACAGGGGGGCACCGGGGAGCTGTTTTTT,CASSKPGQGGTGELFF
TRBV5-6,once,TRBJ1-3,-,TGTGCCAGCAGCTCCGCCTACTCTGGGCCTCCTTTTGGAAACACCATATATTTT,CASSSAYSGPPFGNTIYF
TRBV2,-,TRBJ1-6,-,TGTGCCAGCAGTGAAGGACAGGCCTATAATTCACCCCTCCACTTT,CASSEGQAYNSPLHF
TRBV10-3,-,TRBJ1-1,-,TGTGCCTCGCGGGACGGTTCGACTGAAGCTTTCTTT,CASRDGSTEAFF
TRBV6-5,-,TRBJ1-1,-,TGTGCCAGCAACCCACAGAGCCTGAACACTGAAGCTTTCTTT,CASNPQSLNTEAFF
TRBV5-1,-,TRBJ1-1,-,TGCGCCAGCAGCTACAGGGTCGAGGACACTGAAGCTTTCTTT,CASSYRVEDTEAFF
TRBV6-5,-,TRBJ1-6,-,TGTGCCAGCAGTTACTCGAGGTATAATTCACCCCTCCACTTT,CASSYSRYNSPLHF